In its sample, the clone carrying this TCR beta chain was seen a few times. The data originate from a study of blood T cell repertoires in COVID-19. Study summary: COVID-19 samples, acute and convalescent, were from the United States, Italy and Spain. The analysed material was cDNA or gDNA that came from T cells, B-cell-depleted T cells, or PBMCs.

Sequencing used immunoSEQ multiplex PCR; TCRdb keeps in-frame clones, though not all of them. The sample yields around 140,000 clones, 84% seen once. CDR1 is SGHTS, CDR2 YDEGEE, per germline. V lost 5 bases and J 6 bases, leaving 17 bases between the germline ends. CDR3 size: 15 residues. The receptor was isolated from a man between 60 and 70 years old with acute or convalescent COVID-19. Material for sequencing was peripheral blood. This rearrangement joins TRBV5-8 to TRBJ1-4; a possible D gene is TRBD1 (6 bases). The chain's CDR3 is CASSFQGNRDEKLFF. CDR3 DNA sequence: TGTGCCAGCAGTTTCCAGGGTAACAGGGATGAAAAACTGTTTTTT.